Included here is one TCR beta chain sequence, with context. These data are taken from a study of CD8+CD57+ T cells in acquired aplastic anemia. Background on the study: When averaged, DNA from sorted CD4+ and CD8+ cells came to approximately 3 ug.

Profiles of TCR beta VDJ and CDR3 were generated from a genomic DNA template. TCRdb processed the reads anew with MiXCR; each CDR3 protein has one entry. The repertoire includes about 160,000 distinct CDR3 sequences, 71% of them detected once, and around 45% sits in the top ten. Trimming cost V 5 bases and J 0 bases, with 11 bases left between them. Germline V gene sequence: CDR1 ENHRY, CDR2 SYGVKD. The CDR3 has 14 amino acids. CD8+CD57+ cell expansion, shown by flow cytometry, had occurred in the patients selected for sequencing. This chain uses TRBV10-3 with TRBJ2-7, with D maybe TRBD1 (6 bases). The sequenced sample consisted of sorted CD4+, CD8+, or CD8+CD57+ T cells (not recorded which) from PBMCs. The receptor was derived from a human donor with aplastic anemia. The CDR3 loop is CAISRTESSYEQYF. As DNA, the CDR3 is TGTGCCATCAGTCGGACAGAGAGCTCCTACGAGCAGTACTTC.